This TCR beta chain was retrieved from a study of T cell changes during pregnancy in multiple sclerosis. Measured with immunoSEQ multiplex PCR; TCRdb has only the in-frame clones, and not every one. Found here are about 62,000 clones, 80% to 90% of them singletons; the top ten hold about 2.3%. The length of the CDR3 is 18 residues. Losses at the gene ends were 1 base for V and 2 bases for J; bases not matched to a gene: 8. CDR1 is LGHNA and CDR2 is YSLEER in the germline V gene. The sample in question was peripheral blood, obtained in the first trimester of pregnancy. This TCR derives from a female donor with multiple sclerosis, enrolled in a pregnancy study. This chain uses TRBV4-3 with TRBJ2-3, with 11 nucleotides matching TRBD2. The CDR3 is CASSQASLAGVTTDTQYF. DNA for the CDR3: TGCGCCAGCAGCCAAGCATCACTAGCGGGGGTCACCACAGATACGCAGTATTTT.